Below are 28 T cell receptor beta chains sequenced from a single sample in a study of T cells in Graves' hyperthyroidism and ophthalmopathy. The source material, RNA transcripts, was used to amplify TCR beta CDR3 regions. The HTBI primer set was used in a first-round RT-PCR of the TCR CDR3. In TCRdb, the multiplex PCR reads were re-called with MiXCR into one record per CDR3 protein. The data contain 550,000 to 650,000 distinct CDR3 sequences, 12% to 15% of them singletons. The source material was blood. The receptors were gathered from a woman between 35 and 50 years old with Graves' hyperthyroidism.

This clonotype was observed many times. J is TRBJ2-1 and V is TRBV6-1; 15 bases match TRBD2. Germline V gene lookup returns CDR1 MNHNS and CDR2 SASEGT. The junction had 10 bases not matched to a gene; V was cut back by 5 bases and J by 2 bases. The CDR3 sequence is 19 residues long. CDR3 residues: CASSFRTSGRAIPYNEQFF. The DNA for the CDR3 is TGTGCCAGCAGTTTCAGGACTAGCGGGAGGGCCATCCCCTACAATGAGCAGTTCTTC.

Many counts were recorded for this clonotype. Compared with germline, one end of the junction differs, possibly owing to a read error. The CDR3 sequence is CASREGQGTYGYTF. The DNA for the CDR3 is TGTGCCAGCAGAGAAGGACAGGGGACCTATGGCTACACCTTC. The V and J genes are TRBV6-1 and TRBJ1-2; 9 bases align to TRBD1. CDR3 size: 14 residues. The germline CDR1 and CDR2 sequences are MNHNS and SASEGT.

There are many counts of this clonotype. The V gene is TRBV3-1, the J gene TRBJ1-5; 7 nucleotides line up with TRBD1. Germline V lookup: CDR1 LGHDT, CDR2 YNNKEL (reference sequence). Germline trimming cut 1 base from V and 1 base from J; bases unmatched to any gene: 1. The CDR3 totals 15 residues. This CDR3 is CASSQGGQSNQPQHF. The CDR3 nucleotides are TGTGCCAGCAGCCAAGGGGGACAGAGCAATCAGCCCCAGCATTTT.

V and J are TRBV4-1 and TRBJ2-2, with TRBD2 matching over 12 bases. CDR1 is MGHRA and CDR2 is YSYEKL in the germline V gene. This CDR3 contains 18 residues. The trim removed 4 bases at V and 4 bases at J, leaving 10 bases unmatched. CDR3 residues: CASSRSSGRAGSTGELFF. The CDR3 DNA reads as TGCGCCAGCAGCCGTTCTAGCGGGAGGGCCGGGAGCACCGGGGAGCTGTTTTTT.

The chain recombines TRBV6-1 with TRBJ2-5, with D perhaps matching TRBD1 or TRBD2 (6 bases each). The germline V gene has CDR1 MNHNS and CDR2 SASEGT. The CDR3 has 14 residues. The V and J ends lost 8 bases and 2 bases respectively, with 15 bases between them. CDR3 nucleotides: TGTGCCAGCGACAACAGGGACTTTCAAGAGACCCAGTACTTC. This sequence encodes CASDNRDFQETQYF.

This clonotype has at least ten counts. V and J are TRBV9 and TRBJ2-3, with a tentative D call TRBD1 (6 bases). Trimming cost V 3 bases and J 3 bases, with 11 bases left between them. The CDR3 covers 14 residues. The germline V gene encodes CDR1 SGDLS and CDR2 YYNGEE. CDR3 in DNA: TGTGCCAGCAGCGCCTCAGGGGAAACAGATACGCAGTATTTT. Its translation: CASSASGETDTQYF.

This clonotype was seen at least ten times. The chain has TRBV27 and TRBJ2-7; TRBD1 agrees at 7 bases. The CDR3 covers 17 residues. The junction had 13 bases not matched to a gene; V was cut back by 5 bases and J by 0 bases. The germline V gene encodes CDR1 MNHEY and CDR2 SMNVEV (reference sequence). The CDR3 protein is CASSPIEGRGSSYEQYF. For the CDR3, the DNA is TGTGCCAGCAGTCCCATTGAGGGCAGGGGGAGCTCCTACGAGCAGTACTTC.

This clonotype was seen only a few times. The chain links TRBV4-1 to TRBJ2-2; possible D gene TRBD1, 5 bases. Germline V gene lookup returns CDR1 MGHRA and CDR2 YSYEKL. The CDR3 totals 18 residues. V lost 1 base, J lost 1 base, and 16 bases lay in between. CDR3 amino acids: CASSQVWMGPKNTGELFF. The CDR3 DNA is TGCGCCAGCAGCCAAGTTTGGATGGGGCCCAAGAACACCGGGGAGCTGTTTTTT.

This clonotype has a count of ten or more. The genes are TRBV6-1 and TRBJ2-6; 11 positions agree with TRBD2. The germline V gene encodes CDR1 MNHNS and CDR2 SASEGT. V gave up 6 bases and J gave up 0 bases; unmatched junction bases: 4. This CDR3 is built from 17 residues. CDR3 residues: CASRQGLADSGANVLTF. The CDR3 DNA reads as TGTGCCAGCAGACAGGGACTAGCGGACTCTGGGGCCAACGTCCTGACTTTC.

This clonotype showed up many times. The chain joins TRBV2 to TRBJ2-1; D not resolved. V shed 5 bases and J shed 2 bases, with 13 bases lying between them. CDR1 and CDR2 (germline): SNHLY, FYNNEI. This CDR3 spans 15 amino acids. The CDR3 sequence: CASSRANGTYNEQFF. CDR3 in DNA: TGTGCCAGCAGTCGGGCCAACGGCACCTACAATGAGCAGTTCTTC.

This clonotype was picked up a small number of times. V gene TRBV5-5 combines with J gene TRBJ2-7; 10 bases align to TRBD1. V dropped 1 base and J dropped 4; count of bases not matched to a gene: 5. Germline V gives CDR1 SGHKS, CDR2 YYEKEE (reference sequence). This CDR3 region has 15 residues. CDR3 residues: CASSLPGQGVYEQYF. CDR3 coding DNA: TGTGCCAGCAGCTTGCCCGGACAGGGGGTGTACGAGCAGTACTTC.

This rearrangement joins TRBV19 to TRBJ2-7; no clear D. This CDR3 is 14 amino acids long. Germline V gene lookup returns CDR1 LNHDA and CDR2 SQIVND (reference sequence). Trimming took off 3 bases at V and 3 bases at J, with 12 bases between the two ends. The CDR3 protein is CASSISGPVYEQYF. CDR3 sequence (DNA): TGTGCCAGTAGTATTTCCGGTCCTGTCTACGAGCAGTACTTC.

This chain connects TRBV19 to TRBJ2-1; TRBD1 matches 9 bases. V lost 5 bases and J lost 5; bases outside the gene matches: 7. The CDR3 sequence is 15 residues long. The germline CDR1 and CDR2 sequences are LNHDA and SQIVND (reference sequence). The CDR3: CASSPLRDRDNEQFF. The CDR3 region has the DNA TGTGCCAGTAGTCCCCTACGGGACAGGGACAATGAGCAGTTCTTC.

This clonotype was seen many times. V usage is TRBV6-1 and J usage is TRBJ2-5; no clear D. Germline CDR1 reads MNHNS; CDR2 reads SASEGT. This CDR3 comprises 13 residues. V was shortened by 7 bases and J by 1 base, with 10 bases between the two germline ends. CDR3 sequence (DNA): TGTGCCAGCACCGCCTTGTCCCAAGAGACCCAGTACTTC. As protein: CASTALSQETQYF.

This clonotype came up many times. The chain joins TRBV5-1 to TRBJ2-7; the match to TRBD2 covers 10 bases. The CDR3 covers 17 residues. Germline CDR1 is SGHRS and CDR2 is YFSETQ. Unmatched junction bases numbered 12, after V lost 4 bases and J lost 2 bases. CDR3 loop: CASSPGTSASTAYEQYF. As DNA, the CDR3 is TGCGCCAGCAGCCCCGGGACTAGCGCCTCAACAGCCTACGAGCAGTACTTC.

This clonotype appeared many times. The rearrangement uses TRBV5-8 and TRBJ2-5; 8 bases agree with TRBD1. Germline values: CDR1 SGHTS, CDR2 YDEGEE. Trimming took 0 bases from V and 5 from J; bases not matched to a gene: 6. CDR3 length: 15 residues. DNA of the CDR3: TGTGCCAGCAGCTTGGCTTCAGGGGGCTGGGAGACCCAGTACTTC. Its protein product is CASSLASGGWETQYF.

This clonotype was recorded only once. The DNA of the CDR3 is TGTGCCTGGAGTGCCGGGGTACGCACTGAAGCTTTCTTT. As protein: CAWSAGVRTEAFF. The chain recombines TRBV30 with TRBJ1-1; no clear D. The CDR3 is made up of 13 amino acids. The germline V and J ends were trimmed by 1 base and 4 bases, with 10 bases remaining between them. Germline assignment: CDR1 GTSNPN and CDR2 SVGIG (reference sequence).

The chain is built from TRBV6-4 and TRBJ1-2; D ambiguous. Germline V gene lookup returns CDR1 MRHNA and CDR2 SNTAGT. The CDR3 runs to 16 residues. Trimming took off 5 bases at V and 1 base at J, with 17 bases between the two ends. The CDR3 DNA sequence: TGTGCCAGCAGTCGTAGCGCCTACACCGATAACTATGGCTACACCTTC. It translates to CASSRSAYTDNYGYTF.

This clonotype was detected only a few times. The chain couples TRBV18 to TRBJ1-2; 8 nucleotides match TRBD1. CDR1 is KGHSH, CDR2 LQKENI, per germline. The V and J ends lost 1 base and 4 bases, in that order; junction bases with no gene match: 8. The CDR3 spans 16 residues. CDR3 loop: CASSPLFGQGIYGYTF. The CDR3 DNA sequence: TGTGCCAGCTCACCACTGTTCGGACAGGGTATCTATGGCTACACCTTC.

Ten or more counts support this clonotype. This chain uses TRBV28 with TRBJ2-3; D might be TRBD2 (6 bases). CDR3 length: 14 residues. Trimming took 7 bases from V and 0 from J, leaving 11 bases between them. The germline V gene encodes CDR1 MDHEN and CDR2 SYDVKM. The CDR3 sequence is CASKWSGSTDTQYF. The CDR3 region has the DNA TGTGCCAGCAAGTGGAGCGGGAGCACAGATACGCAGTATTTT.

This chain uses TRBV5-4 with TRBJ1-2, with D unclear. Germline CDR1 reads SGHNT; CDR2 reads YYREEE (reference sequence). Between the trimmed V and J ends, which lost 0 bases and 6 bases, there was a span of 12 bases. This CDR3 has 14 amino acids. CDR3 nucleotide sequence: TGTGCCAGCAGCTTGGTCGCGGTACGGGATGGCTACACCTTC. It translates to CASSLVAVRDGYTF.

This clonotype was seen ten or more times. The CDR3: CASSQMGQQETQYF. The CDR3 DNA sequence: TGTGCCAGCAGCCAAATGGGGCAGCAAGAGACCCAGTACTTC. V is TRBV6-1 and J is TRBJ2-5, with D possibly matching TRBD1 (5 bases). Trimming took 6 bases from V and 2 from J, leaving 13 bases between them. This CDR3 is built from 14 residues. Germline V gives CDR1 MNHNS, CDR2 SASEGT.

This clonotype appeared many times. The chain combines TRBV7-3 with TRBJ2-3; D not certain. The CDR3 sequence is 15 residues long. V was shortened by 1 base and J by 1 base, with 9 bases between the two germline ends. In germline, CDR1 is SGHTA, CDR2 FQGTGA. The CDR3 spells CASSLSPEGTDTQYF. CDR3 bases: TGTGCCAGCAGCTTAAGCCCCGAAGGCACAGATACGCAGTATTTT.

This clonotype was counted ten times or more. V and J are TRBV12-3 or TRBV12-4 and TRBJ2-3; TRBD1 is a possible D gene (6 bases). The CDR3 is 15 amino acids. V lost 4 bases, J lost 2 bases, and 13 bases lay in between. CDR3 DNA: TGTGCCAGCAGTTCCCAGACAGGACCCACAGATACGCAGTATTTT. Its protein product is CASSSQTGPTDTQYF.

This clonotype occurred a few times. The chain has TRBV5-1 and TRBJ1-4; D is ambiguous. Trimming pared 7 bases from V and 0 bases from J, leaving 7 bases between. This CDR3 region has 13 residues. The germline CDR1 and CDR2 sequences are SGHRS and YFSETQ. CDR3 sequence reads: CASGQATNEKLFF. In nucleotides, the CDR3 is TGCGCCAGCGGCCAGGCAACTAATGAAAAACTGTTTTTT.

Ten or more counts support this clonotype. V gene TRBV18 combines with J gene TRBJ2-7, with TRBD1 as a possible D gene (6 bases). V was trimmed by 1 base and J by 5 bases, leaving 15 bases between them. The CDR3 consists of 15 residues. Germline CDR1 KGHSH, CDR2 LQKENI. The CDR3 spells CASSPLSGQPNEQYF. For the CDR3, the DNA is TGTGCCAGCTCACCACTGTCGGGACAACCAAACGAGCAGTACTTC.

There are a few counts of this clonotype. The chain is built from TRBV6-5 and TRBJ1-2; no reliable D call. The CDR3 spans 15 residues. CDR1 is MNHEY, CDR2 SVGAGI, per germline. V was pared by 2 bases and J by 1 base, with 11 bases between. In DNA, the CDR3 is TGTGCCAGCAGTTACCATGGGGAACTTAACTATGGCTACACCTTC. Residues: CASSYHGELNYGYTF.

The table lists this clonotype with many counts. The chain uses TRBV20-1 and TRBJ2-5, with D possibly TRBD2 on 6 matching bases. Trimming took off 5 bases at V and 4 bases at J, with 17 bases between the two ends. The CDR3 sequence is 14 residues long. CDR1 and CDR2 (germline): DFQATT, SNEGSKA (reference sequence). CDR3 nucleotides: TGCAGTGCTCGCGGGGCCGAAGTCGGAGAGACCCAGTACTTC. It yields the protein CSARGAEVGETQYF.